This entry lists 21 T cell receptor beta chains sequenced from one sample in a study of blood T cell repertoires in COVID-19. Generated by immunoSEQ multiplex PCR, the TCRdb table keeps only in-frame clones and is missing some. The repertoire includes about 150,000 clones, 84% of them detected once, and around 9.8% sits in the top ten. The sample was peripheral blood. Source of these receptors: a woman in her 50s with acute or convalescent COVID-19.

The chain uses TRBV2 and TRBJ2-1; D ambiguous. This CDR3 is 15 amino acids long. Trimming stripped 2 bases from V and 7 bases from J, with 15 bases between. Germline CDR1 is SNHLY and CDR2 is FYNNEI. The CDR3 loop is CASSERSGSGNEQFF. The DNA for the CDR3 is TGTGCCAGCAGTGAAAGGTCAGGTAGTGGGAATGAGCAGTTCTTC.

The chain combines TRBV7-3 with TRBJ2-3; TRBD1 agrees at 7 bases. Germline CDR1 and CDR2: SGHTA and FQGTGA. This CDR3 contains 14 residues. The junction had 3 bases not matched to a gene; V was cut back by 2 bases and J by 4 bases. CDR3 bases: TGTGCCAGCAGCTTAGAGGGGGCTTCAGATACGCAGTATTTT. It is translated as CASSLEGASDTQYF.

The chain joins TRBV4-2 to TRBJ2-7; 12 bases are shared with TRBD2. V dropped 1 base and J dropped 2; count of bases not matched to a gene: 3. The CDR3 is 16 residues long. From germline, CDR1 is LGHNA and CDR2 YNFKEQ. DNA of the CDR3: TGTGCCAGCAGCCAAGTACTAGCGGGAGGACCCTACGAGCAGTACTTC. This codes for CASSQVLAGGPYEQYF.

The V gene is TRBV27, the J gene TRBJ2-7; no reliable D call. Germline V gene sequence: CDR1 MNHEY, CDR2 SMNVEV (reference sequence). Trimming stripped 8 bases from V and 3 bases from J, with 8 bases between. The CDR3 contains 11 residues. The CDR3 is CASGYSYEQYF. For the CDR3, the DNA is TGTGCCAGCGGGTACAGCTACGAGCAGTACTTC.

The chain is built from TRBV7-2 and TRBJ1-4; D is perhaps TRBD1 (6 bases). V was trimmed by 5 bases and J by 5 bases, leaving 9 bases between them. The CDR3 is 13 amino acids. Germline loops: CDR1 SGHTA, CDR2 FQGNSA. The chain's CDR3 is CASSTGQNEKLFF. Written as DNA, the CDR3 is TGTGCCAGCAGCACTGGACAGAATGAAAAACTGTTTTTT.

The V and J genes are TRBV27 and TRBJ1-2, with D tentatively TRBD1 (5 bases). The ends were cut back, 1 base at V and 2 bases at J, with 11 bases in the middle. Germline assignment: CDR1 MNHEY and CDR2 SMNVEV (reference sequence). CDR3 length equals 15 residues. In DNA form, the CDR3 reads TGTGCCAGCAGTTTATTGGCAGGGCTCAACTATGGCTACACCTTC. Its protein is CASSLLAGLNYGYTF.

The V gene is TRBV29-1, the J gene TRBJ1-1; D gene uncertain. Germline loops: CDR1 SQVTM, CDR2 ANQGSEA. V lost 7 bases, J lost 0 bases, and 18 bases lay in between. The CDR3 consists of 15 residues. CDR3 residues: CSASYSPFLNTEAFF. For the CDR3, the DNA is TGCAGCGCCTCTTATAGTCCCTTCCTGAACACTGAAGCTTTCTTT.

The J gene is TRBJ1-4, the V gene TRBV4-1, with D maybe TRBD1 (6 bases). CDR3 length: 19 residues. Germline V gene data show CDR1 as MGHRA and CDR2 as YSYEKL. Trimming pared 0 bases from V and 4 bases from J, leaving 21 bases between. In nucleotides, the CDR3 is TGCGCCAGCAGCCAAGATCTCCCCACTAACAGGGCCGATAATGAAAAACTGTTTTTT. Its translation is CASSQDLPTNRADNEKLFF.

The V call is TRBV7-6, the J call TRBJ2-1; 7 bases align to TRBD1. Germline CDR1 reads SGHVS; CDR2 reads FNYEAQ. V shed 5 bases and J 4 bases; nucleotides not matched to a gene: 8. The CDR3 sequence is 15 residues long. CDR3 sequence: CASSPWTGGYNEQFF. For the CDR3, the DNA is TGTGCCAGCAGCCCGTGGACAGGAGGTTACAATGAGCAGTTCTTC.

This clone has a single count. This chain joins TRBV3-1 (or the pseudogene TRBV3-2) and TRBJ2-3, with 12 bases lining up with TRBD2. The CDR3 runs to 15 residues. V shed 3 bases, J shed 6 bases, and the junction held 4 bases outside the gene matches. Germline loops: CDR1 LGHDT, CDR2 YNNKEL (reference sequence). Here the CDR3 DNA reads TGTGCCAGCAGCCACAGACTAGCGGGAGACGATACGCAGTATTTT. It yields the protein CASSHRLAGDDTQYF.

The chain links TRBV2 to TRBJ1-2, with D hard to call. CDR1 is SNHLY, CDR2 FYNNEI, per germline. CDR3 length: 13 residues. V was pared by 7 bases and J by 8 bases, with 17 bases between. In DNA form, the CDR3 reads TGTGCCAGCACGTTAAATTTGGGAGGCGGCTACACCTTC. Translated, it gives CASTLNLGGGYTF.

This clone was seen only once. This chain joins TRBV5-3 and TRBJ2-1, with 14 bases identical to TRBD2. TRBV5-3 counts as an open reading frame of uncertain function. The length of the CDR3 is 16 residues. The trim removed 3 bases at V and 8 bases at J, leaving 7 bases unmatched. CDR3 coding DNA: TGTGCCAGAAGCTCTAGGACTAGCGGGAGGATGCATGAGCAGTTCTTC. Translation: CARSSRTSGRMHEQFF.

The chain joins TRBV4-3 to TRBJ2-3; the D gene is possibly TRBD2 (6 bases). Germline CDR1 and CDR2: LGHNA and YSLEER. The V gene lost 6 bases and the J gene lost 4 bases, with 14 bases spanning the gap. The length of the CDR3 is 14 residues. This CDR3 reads CASSRRLEADTQYF. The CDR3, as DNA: TGCGCCAGCAGTCGACGACTAGAGGCAGATACGCAGTATTTT.

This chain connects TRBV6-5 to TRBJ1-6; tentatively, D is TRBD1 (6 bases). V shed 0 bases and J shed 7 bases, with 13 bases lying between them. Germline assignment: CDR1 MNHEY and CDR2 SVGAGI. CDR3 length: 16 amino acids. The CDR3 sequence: CASSYSIGTSNSPLHF. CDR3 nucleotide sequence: TGTGCCAGCAGTTACTCAATTGGGACAAGCAATTCACCCCTCCACTTT.

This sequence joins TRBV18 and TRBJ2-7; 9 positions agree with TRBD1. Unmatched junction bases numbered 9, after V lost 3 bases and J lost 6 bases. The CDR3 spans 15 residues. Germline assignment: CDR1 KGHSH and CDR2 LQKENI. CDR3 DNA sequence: TGTGCCAGCTCACCGCCGGGACAGGGATCTTTCGAGCAGTACTTC. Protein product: CASSPPGQGSFEQYF.

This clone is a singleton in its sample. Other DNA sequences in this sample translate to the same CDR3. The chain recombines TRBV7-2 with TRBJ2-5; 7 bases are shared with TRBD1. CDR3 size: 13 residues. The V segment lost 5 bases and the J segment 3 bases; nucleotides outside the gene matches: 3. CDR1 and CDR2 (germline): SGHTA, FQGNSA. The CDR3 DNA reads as TGTGCCAGCAGCCGAGGGGGCGAAGAGACCCAGTACTTC. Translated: CASSRGGEETQYF.

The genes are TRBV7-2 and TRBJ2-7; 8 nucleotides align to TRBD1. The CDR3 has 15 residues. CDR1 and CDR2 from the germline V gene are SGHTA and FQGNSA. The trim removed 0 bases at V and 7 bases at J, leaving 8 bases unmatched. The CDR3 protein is CASSLALQGVREQYF. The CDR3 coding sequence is TGTGCCAGCAGCTTAGCGCTACAGGGGGTTCGGGAGCAGTACTTC.

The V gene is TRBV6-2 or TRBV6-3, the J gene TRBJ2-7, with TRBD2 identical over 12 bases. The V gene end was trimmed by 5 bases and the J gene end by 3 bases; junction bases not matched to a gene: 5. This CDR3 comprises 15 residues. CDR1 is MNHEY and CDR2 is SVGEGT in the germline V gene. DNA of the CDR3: TGTGCCAGCAGTCCGCGGACTAGCGGGATCTACGAGCAGTACTTC. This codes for CASSPRTSGIYEQYF.

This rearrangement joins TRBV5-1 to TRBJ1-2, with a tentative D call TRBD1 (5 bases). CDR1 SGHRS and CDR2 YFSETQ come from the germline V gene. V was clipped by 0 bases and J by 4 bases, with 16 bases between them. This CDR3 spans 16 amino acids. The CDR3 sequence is CASSLALDTDFYGYTF. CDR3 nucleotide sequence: TGCGCCAGCAGCTTGGCATTGGACACTGACTTCTATGGCTACACCTTC.

The CDR3 here is CASSLSPRTSGGSTNEQFF. CDR3 sequence (DNA): TGTGCCAGCAGCTTATCCCCCCGAACTAGCGGGGGGTCAACCAATGAGCAGTTCTTC. This chain uses TRBV7-2 with TRBJ2-1, with 12 bases fitting TRBD2. Trimming cost V 2 bases and J 6 bases; bases outside gene matches: 14. This CDR3 has 19 residues. CDR1 is SGHTA and CDR2 is FQGNSA in the germline V gene.

CDR3 in amino acids: CASSLRLRGLFNTEAFF. The DNA of the CDR3 is TGTGCCAGCAGCTTGCGTCTCAGGGGCCTTTTTAACACTGAAGCTTTCTTT. This sequence joins TRBV5-6 and TRBJ1-1, with D possibly TRBD1 on 6 matching bases. Germline-derived CDR1 and CDR2 are SGHDT and YYEEEE. Trimming cost V 1 base and J 2 bases, with 18 bases left between them. This CDR3 contains 17 residues.